Following are 19 T cell receptor beta chains from one sample sequenced in a study of HIV-infected patients and healthy controls. All unsorted peripheral T cells were captured because whole blood was used without fractionation. Approximately 500 ng RNA was reverse transcribed with alpha and beta constant-region primers. Using multiplexing indices, alpha and beta chain libraries were generated apart by chain-specific third strand synthesis. TCRdb fed the 5' RACE reads into MiXCR, producing one record per CDR3 protein. The sample consists of 8,000 to 10,000 distinct CDR3 sequences, 8% of them appearing once. Sequencing was performed on blood, taken before antiretroviral therapy. The source is an adult with HIV infection. The donor label of this sample is uncertain.

This clonotype showed up many times. The rearrangement links TRBV7-6 to TRBJ1-2; 8 bases align to TRBD1. After removal of 2 bases from V and 8 bases from J, the junction contained 10 bases not matched to a gene. The CDR3 totals 15 residues. Germline V gene sequence: CDR1 SGHVS, CDR2 FNYEAQ. Here the CDR3 DNA reads TGTGCCAGCAGCTTAACCGGGGACAGGAGCTGGGGCTACACCTTC. This gives the protein CASSLTGDRSWGYTF.

This clonotype was seen at least ten times. This chain's CDR3 is CASSGNDGYNSPLHF. The CDR3, as DNA: TGCGCCAGCAGCGGTAATGACGGATATAATTCACCCCTCCACTTT. The chain is built from TRBV5-1 and TRBJ1-6, with D uncertain. This CDR3 is built from 15 residues. Trimming cost V 4 bases and J 4 bases, with 12 bases left between them. CDR1 SGHRS and CDR2 YFSETQ come from the germline V gene.

In this sample, this clonotype turned up many times. The chain is built from TRBV4-1 and TRBJ1-5; D uncertain. The V end was cut by 0 bases, the J end by 2 bases, with 14 bases between. This CDR3 spans 17 amino acids. CDR1 and CDR2 (germline): MGHRA, YSYEKL. This chain's CDR3 is CASSQDDLRRGNQPQHF. CDR3 bases: TGCGCCAGCAGCCAAGATGATCTTAGGCGTGGCAATCAGCCCCAGCATTTT.

This clonotype was found many times. The chain couples TRBV5-8 to TRBJ2-1; no clear D gene. Germline V lookup: CDR1 SGHTS, CDR2 YDEGEE. V was trimmed by 0 bases and J by 10 bases, leaving 11 bases between them. This CDR3 is built from 13 residues. CDR3 DNA sequence: TGTGCCAGCAGCTTGGAGACCAGCCGGGAGCAGTTCTTC. Translating gives CASSLETSREQFF. Variable domain in full (rest from reference TRBV5-8 and TRBJ2-1): EAGVTQSPTHLIKTRGQQATLRCSPISGHTSVYWYQQALGLGLQFLLWYDEGEERNRGNFPPRFSGRQFPNYSSELNVNALELEDSALYLCASSLETSREQFFGPGTRLTVL.

This clonotype was found many times. The J gene is TRBJ1-6, the V gene TRBV30, with a possible D match to TRBD1 (5 bases). The V gene lost 3 bases and the J gene lost 10 bases, with 16 bases spanning the gap. There are 14 residues in the CDR3. Germline lookup yields CDR1 GTSNPN and CDR2 SVGIG (reference sequence). The CDR3: CAWSPGTASSPLHF. The CDR3 DNA sequence: TGTGCCTGGAGCCCCGGGACGGCGAGCTCACCCCTCCACTTT. Combining the CDR3 with reference TRBV30 and TRBJ1-6 gives the whole variable domain SQTIHQWPATLVQPVGSPLSLECTVEGTSNPNLYWYRQAAGRGLQLLFYSVGIGQISSEVPQNLSASRPQDRQFILSSKKLLLSDSGFYLCAWSPGTASSPLHFGNGTRLTVT.

This clonotype was counted many times. This rearrangement joins TRBV7-6 to TRBJ2-7; 9 bases agree with TRBD1. CDR1 and CDR2 (germline): SGHVS, FNYEAQ. This CDR3 comprises 15 residues. The V gene end was trimmed by 0 bases and the J gene end by 5 bases; junction bases not matched to a gene: 5. The CDR3 region has the DNA TGTGCCAGCAGCTTAGCAGTCACAGGGGGCGACGAGCAGTACTTC. This encodes CASSLAVTGGDEQYF.

This clonotype was recorded many times. The gene calls are TRBV7-9 and TRBJ2-7; tentative D call: TRBD2 (6 bases). Germline lookup yields CDR1 SEHNR and CDR2 FQNEAQ (reference sequence). CDR3 length: 12 amino acids. The V and J ends lost 3 bases and 6 bases respectively, with 9 bases between them. This CDR3 reads CASSFTGGEQYF. CDR3 nucleotide sequence: TGTGCCAGCAGCTTTACCGGGGGCGAGCAGTACTTC.

This clonotype was observed many times. The V and J genes are TRBV19 and TRBJ1-6; D not resolved. The CDR3 is 12 residues long. V was pared by 2 bases and J by 12 bases, with 8 bases between. Per germline, CDR1 LNHDA and CDR2 SQIVND (reference sequence). CDR3 coding DNA: TGTGCCAGTAGTATAACAGTGGGACCCCTCCACTTT. Translated: CASSITVGPLHF.

This clonotype was found many times. This chain joins TRBV10-3 and TRBJ1-2; 8 bases agree with TRBD1. Per the germline V gene, CDR1 is ENHRY and CDR2 is SYGVKD. The V segment lost 3 bases and the J segment 2 bases; nucleotides outside the gene matches: 8. The CDR3 has 16 amino acids. CDR3 nucleotide sequence: TGTGCCATCAGTGAATATCCGGGACAGGAAAACTATGGCTACACCTTC. Its translation is CAISEYPGQENYGYTF.

This clonotype showed up many times. V and J are TRBV6-1 and TRBJ1-1; maybe TRBD1 (6 bases). Germline CDR1 and CDR2: MNHNS and SASEGT. V dropped 3 bases and J dropped 3 bases, with 11 bases sitting between them. CDR3 size: 14 residues. DNA of the CDR3: TGTGCCAGCAGTGATTGGTACAGGGACACTGAAGCTTTCTTT. It yields the protein CASSDWYRDTEAFF.

This clonotype was observed many times. The rearrangement uses TRBV9 and TRBJ2-1, with no clear D. This CDR3 comprises 14 residues. V was shortened by 1 base and J by 8 bases, with 13 bases between the two germline ends. Germline V lookup: CDR1 SGDLS, CDR2 YYNGEE. In nucleotides, the CDR3 is TGTGCCAGCAGCGTATCGGGTTCGTATGATGAGCAGTTCTTC. As protein: CASSVSGSYDEQFF.

This clonotype was picked up many times. The chain is built from TRBV7-9 and TRBJ2-3; 9 bases match TRBD1. V lost 4 bases and J lost 4; bases outside the gene matches: 12. Germline CDR1 and CDR2: SEHNR and FQNEAQ (reference sequence). The CDR3 extends over 17 amino acids. The CDR3 loop is CASSSTGTGTVADTQYF. CDR3 nucleotide sequence: TGTGCCAGCAGCTCGACCGGGACAGGGACGGTGGCAGATACGCAGTATTTT.

Only a few counts were recorded for this clonotype. The rearrangement uses TRBV2 and TRBJ1-3; a weak D match, TRBD1 (6 bases). V dropped 2 bases and J dropped 6 bases, with 11 bases sitting between them. The CDR3 runs 14 residues. CDR1 is SNHLY, CDR2 FYNNEI, per germline. DNA of the CDR3: TGTGCCAGCAGTGAAACAGGGATACAAAACACCATATATTTT. Translated, it gives CASSETGIQNTIYF.

CDR3 nucleotides: TGCAGTGCTTCGTTCGGGACACGCTACACCTTC. Translating it yields CSASFGTRYTF. The rearrangement uses TRBV20-1 and TRBJ1-2, with TRBD1 as a possible D gene (6 bases). V was clipped by 5 bases and J by 9 bases, with 13 bases between them. Germline V CDR1 and CDR2: DFQATT, SNEGSKA (reference sequence). The CDR3 totals 11 residues.

Many counts were recorded for this clonotype. The CDR3 spells CASSILRTGELFF. The CDR3, as DNA: TGTGCCAGCAGTATATTGCGCACCGGGGAGCTGTTTTTT. The genes are TRBV28 and TRBJ2-2; D not certain. Trimming took off 5 bases at V and 4 bases at J, with 8 bases between the two ends. From germline, CDR1 is MDHEN and CDR2 SYDVKM. The CDR3 has 13 residues.

The sample holds many counts of this clonotype. The rearrangement joins TRBV4-2 to TRBJ2-4, with 7 nucleotides matching TRBD2. This CDR3 has 17 residues. With 0 bases clipped from V and 1 base from J, the junction kept 6 bases outside the gene matches. Per germline, CDR1 LGHNA and CDR2 YNFKEQ. In nucleotides, the CDR3 is TGTGCCAGCAGCCAAGATATTGGGAGGGGTGCCAAAAACATTCAGTACTTC. It translates to CASSQDIGRGAKNIQYF.

This clonotype occurred many times. The chain has TRBV18 and TRBJ2-3; no definite D call. The germline V gene encodes CDR1 KGHSH and CDR2 LQKENI. The ends were cut back, 3 bases at V and 1 base at J, with 5 bases in the middle. This CDR3 region has 13 residues. The CDR3 here is CASSPGRTDTQYF. In DNA form, the CDR3 reads TGTGCCAGCTCACCCGGACGCACAGATACGCAGTATTTT.

The gene calls are TRBV7-9 and TRBJ2-7; D could derive from TRBD1 or TRBD2 (5 bases each). The V gene's germline CDR1 is SEHNR and CDR2 FQNEAQ (reference sequence). Trimming stripped 1 base from V and 0 bases from J, with 7 bases between. The CDR3 is 14 residues long. CDR3 residues: CASSLGGNSYEQYF. CDR3 DNA: TGTGCCAGCAGCTTAGGGGGGAACTCCTACGAGCAGTACTTC.

This clonotype occurred many times. DNA of the CDR3: TGTGCCAGCACCCCGAGGGAGTTCCGGAACACTGAAGCTTTCTTT. As protein: CASTPREFRNTEAFF. The rearrangement joins TRBV6-5 to TRBJ1-1; the D is unclear. This CDR3 spans 15 amino acids. The germline gives CDR1 MNHEY, CDR2 SVGAGI. V was cut by 7 bases and J by 1 base, with 16 bases left in between.